This T cell receptor beta chain was recovered during a study of T cells in Graves' hyperthyroidism and ophthalmopathy (dated by TCRdb to about 2019). In terms of the full investigation: Peripheral blood samples were taken at initial diagnosis, before any treatment was given. To identify TCR V-J signatures that set the groups apart, the researchers used a discovery cohort of about a hundred patients, made up of around 42 with Graves' ophthalmopathy and about 60 with stable Graves' hyperthyroidism. Whether ophthalmopathy could be predicted prospectively was tested in an independent validation cohort made up of roughly 20 hyperthyroidism patients plus 17 patients who later progressed to ophthalmopathy. The 90 or so discovery patients were randomly split 7:3 into training and test sets. The study also compared thyroid tissue and blood T-cell repertoires from over 5 Graves' hyperthyroidism patients. Following sampling, methimazole starting at 30 mg daily was given to hyperthyroidism patients, and high-dose intravenous methylprednisolone was given to ophthalmopathy patients. The paper reports TCR Vbeta CDR3 sequencing of roughly 140 peripheral blood samples: 43 ophthalmopathy, roughly 80 hyperthyroidism and around 17 progressor patients. Results the study describes overall, beyond this receptor: Sample size was not statistically predetermined, and investigators were not blinded to group allocation. Blood samples also contained most of the expanded thyroid clonotypes (frequency above 0.001), which suggests that blood repertoires may reflect thyroid immune responses. In cross-validation, a model built on a 13 V-J signature told ophthalmopathy apart from stable hyperthyroidism with roughly 87% sensitivity and around 83% specificity, and in testing the same model reached 80%/75%. In validation, the model predicted progression to ophthalmopathy with 60% to 71% sensitivity and roughly 72% specificity, a median of approximately 6.5 months before onset.

Relative to germline, V is 6 bases shorter and J is 0 bases shorter, with 18 bases between their ends. Looking up the germline V gene (reference sequence) yields CDR1 LNHDA and CDR2 SQIVND. The CDR3, cysteine through phenylalanine, is 17 amino acids long. The only DNA kept is the CDR3, 51 bases in frame from the first base. Points on this clonotype: Which antigen it targets is not known. No base quality information exists; no much larger clone differs at one position.

Amplification of TCR beta CDR3 regions was carried out from RNA transcripts. A first-round RT-PCR of the TCR CDR3 used the HTBI primer set with the Qiagen OneStep RT-PCR kit. The libraries were constructed in a second round of multiplex PCR and then size-selected and purified. Libraries were sequenced paired-end with 100 bp reads on an Illumina HiSeq2000. The published analysis was carried out like this. SOAPnuke was used to process the raw data, with reads discarded if the reads contained adapters or uncalled bases, had a mean Phred below 15, or lacked an exact constant-primer or identifier match. COPE v1.2.5 was used to merge the high-quality paired reads, and each unique nucleotide sequence was defined as a clonotype. MiTCR v1.1 was used to align the clonotypes against IMGT TRBV, TRBD and TRBJ reference segments. The analysis included only V-J combinations with a frequency above 0.0001, which together covered over 98% of the repertoires. The TCS score was defined as the ratio of F50 (clonal expansion) to E x V (chaos), calculated using BLOSUM62-based TCRdist between CDR3 peptides within each V-J. Welch's t-statistics and random forest reduced around 550 V-J features to roughly 13, which were used in a naive Bayes classifier (R e1071). The public reads were run again by TCRdb, first through fastp at Q25 and then through MiXCR, and only productive beta chains were kept. Rows are unified per CDR3 protein, each entry keeping the most common DNA and genes. The V and J calls were not made by the authors but by TCRdb's processing. Here the sample has 490,000 or so distinct CDR3 sequences; around a fifth occur a single time. The biggest ten clones account for about 53% of the sample.

In the ophthalmopathy patients, disease was moderately to severely active, with a Clinical Activity Score of 3 or more, a NOSPECS grade of 4 or more, and a duration of less than 3 months. The study excluded patients with uncontrolled infections, other autoimmune diseases, pregnancy or lactation. Clinical symptoms, serum thyroxine and TRAb, thyroid ultrasound, and orbital computed tomography formed the basis for the diagnoses. PBMCs were isolated from 7.5 to 10 ml of fresh peripheral blood by Ficoll-Paque density gradient centrifugation. Total RNA was extracted with Trizol reagent, and quality was checked on an Agilent 2100 Bioanalyzer.

The receptor was derived from a woman in her seventies with Graves' ophthalmopathy. Material: blood. The V and J segments used are TRBV19 and TRBJ2-1; the D gene is possibly TRBD1 or TRBD2, each agreeing over 5 bases. For the CDR3, the sequence is CASRASLGTSSYNEQFF. Here is the DNA: TGTGCCAGTAGGGCAAGCCTCGGGACCAGCTCCTACAATGAGCAGTTCTTC.